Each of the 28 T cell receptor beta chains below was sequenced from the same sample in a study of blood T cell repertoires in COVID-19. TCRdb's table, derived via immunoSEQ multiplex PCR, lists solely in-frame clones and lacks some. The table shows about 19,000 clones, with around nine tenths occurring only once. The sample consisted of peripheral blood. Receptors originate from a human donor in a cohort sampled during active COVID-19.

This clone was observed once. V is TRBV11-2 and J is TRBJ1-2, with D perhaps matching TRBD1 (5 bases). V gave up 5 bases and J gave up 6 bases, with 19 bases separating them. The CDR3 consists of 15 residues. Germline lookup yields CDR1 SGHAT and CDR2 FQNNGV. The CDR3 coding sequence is TGTGCCAGCAGCGGAGTCCGAGGGGAGGAGGATGGCTACACCTTC. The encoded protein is CASSGVRGEEDGYTF.

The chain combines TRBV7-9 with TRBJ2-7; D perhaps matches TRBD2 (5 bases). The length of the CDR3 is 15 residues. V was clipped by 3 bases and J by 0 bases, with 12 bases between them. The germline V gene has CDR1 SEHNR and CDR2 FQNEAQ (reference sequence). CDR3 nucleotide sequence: TGTGCCAGCAGCTTCTTCCCGGGGAACTCCTACGAGCAGTACTTC. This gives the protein CASSFFPGNSYEQYF. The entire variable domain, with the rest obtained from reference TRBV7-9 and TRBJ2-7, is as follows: DTGVSQNPRHKITKRGQNVTFRCDPISEHNRLYWYRQTLGQGPEFLTYFQNEAQLEKSRLLSDRFSAERPKGSFSTLEIQRTEQGDSAMYLCASSFFPGNSYEQYFGPGTRLTVT.

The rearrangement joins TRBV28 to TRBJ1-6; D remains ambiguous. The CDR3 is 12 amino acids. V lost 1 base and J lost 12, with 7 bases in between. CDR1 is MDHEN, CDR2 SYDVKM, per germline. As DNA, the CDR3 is TGTGCCAGCAGTTTATATCCCCTACCCCTCCACTTT. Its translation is CASSLYPLPLHF. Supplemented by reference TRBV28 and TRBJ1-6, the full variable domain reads DVKVTQSSRYLVKRTGEKVFLECVQDMDHENMFWYRQDPGLGLRLIYFSYDVKMKEKGDIPEGYSVSREKKERFSLILESASTNQTSMYLCASSLYPLPLHFGNGTRLTVT.

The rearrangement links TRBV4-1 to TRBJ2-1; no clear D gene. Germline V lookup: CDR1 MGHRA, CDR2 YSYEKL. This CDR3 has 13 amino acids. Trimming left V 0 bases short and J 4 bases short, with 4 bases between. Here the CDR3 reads CASSQDYYNEQFF. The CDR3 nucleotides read TGCGCCAGCAGCCAAGATTATTACAATGAGCAGTTCTTC.

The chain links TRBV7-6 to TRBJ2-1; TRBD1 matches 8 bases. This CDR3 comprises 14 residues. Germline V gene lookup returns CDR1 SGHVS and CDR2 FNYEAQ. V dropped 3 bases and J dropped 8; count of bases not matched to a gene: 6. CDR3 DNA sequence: TGTGCCAGCAGCTTCGGGACAGGAGATCATGAGCAGTTCTTC. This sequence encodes CASSFGTGDHEQFF.

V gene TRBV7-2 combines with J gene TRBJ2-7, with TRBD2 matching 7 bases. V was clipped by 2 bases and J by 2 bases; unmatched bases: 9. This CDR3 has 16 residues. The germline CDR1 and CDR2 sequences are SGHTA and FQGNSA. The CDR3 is CASSLSRTSTAYEQYF. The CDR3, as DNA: TGTGCCAGCAGCTTATCCCGGACTAGTACCGCCTACGAGCAGTACTTC.

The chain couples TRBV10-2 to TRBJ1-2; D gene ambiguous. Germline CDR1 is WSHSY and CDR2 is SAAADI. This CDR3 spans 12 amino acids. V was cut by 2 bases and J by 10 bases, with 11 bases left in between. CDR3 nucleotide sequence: TGCGCCAGCAGTGAGCCCGAGGGTCTCTACACCTTC. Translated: CASSEPEGLYTF.

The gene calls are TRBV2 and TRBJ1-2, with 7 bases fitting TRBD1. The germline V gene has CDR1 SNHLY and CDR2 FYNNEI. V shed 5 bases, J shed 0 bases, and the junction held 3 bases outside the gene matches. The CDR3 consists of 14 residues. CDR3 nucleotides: TGTGCCAGCAGTTACGGGACAGCTAACTATGGCTACACCTTC. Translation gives CASSYGTANYGYTF.

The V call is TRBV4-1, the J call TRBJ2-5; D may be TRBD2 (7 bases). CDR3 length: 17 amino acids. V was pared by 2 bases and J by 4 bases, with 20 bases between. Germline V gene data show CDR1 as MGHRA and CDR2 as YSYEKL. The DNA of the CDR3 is TGCGCCAGCAGCCAAAATATGAAAACGGGGGGCGGAGAGACCCAGTACTTC. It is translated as CASSQNMKTGGGETQYF.

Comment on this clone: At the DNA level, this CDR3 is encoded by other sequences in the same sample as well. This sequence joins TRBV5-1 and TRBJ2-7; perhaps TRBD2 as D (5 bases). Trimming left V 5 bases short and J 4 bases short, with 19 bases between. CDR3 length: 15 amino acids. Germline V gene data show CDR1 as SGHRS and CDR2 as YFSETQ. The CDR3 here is CASSRLPGSEYEQYF. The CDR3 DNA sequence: TGCGCCAGCAGTCGCCTCCCGGGGTCAGAGTACGAGCAGTACTTC.

The CDR3, as DNA: TGTGCCAGCAGCTTAGTGCTCGGGAGACAGGGAACAGATACGCAGTATTTT. Translated: CASSLVLGRQGTDTQYF. The chain employs TRBV7-6 and TRBJ2-3, with a weak D call TRBD1 (7 bases). This CDR3 has 17 amino acids. V was clipped by 1 base and J by 3 bases, with 17 bases between them. Germline V gene sequence: CDR1 SGHVS, CDR2 FNYEAQ.

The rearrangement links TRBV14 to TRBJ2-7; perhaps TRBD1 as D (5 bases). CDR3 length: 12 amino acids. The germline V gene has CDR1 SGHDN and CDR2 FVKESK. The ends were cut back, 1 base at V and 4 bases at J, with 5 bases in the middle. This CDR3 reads CASSQGTYEQYF. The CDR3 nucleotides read TGTGCCAGCAGCCAAGGGACATACGAGCAGTACTTC.

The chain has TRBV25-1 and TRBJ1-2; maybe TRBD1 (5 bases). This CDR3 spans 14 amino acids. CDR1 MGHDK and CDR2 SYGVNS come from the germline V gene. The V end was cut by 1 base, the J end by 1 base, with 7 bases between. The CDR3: CASSEWGSNYGYTF. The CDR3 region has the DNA TGTGCCAGCAGTGAATGGGGCAGTAACTATGGCTACACCTTC.

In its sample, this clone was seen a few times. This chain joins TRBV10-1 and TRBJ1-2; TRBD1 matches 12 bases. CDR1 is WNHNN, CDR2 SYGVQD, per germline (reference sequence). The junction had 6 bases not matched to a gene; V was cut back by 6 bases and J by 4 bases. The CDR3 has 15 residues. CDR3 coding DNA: TGCGCCAGCAGCCCCGGGACAGGGGGCCTCTATGGCTACACCTTC. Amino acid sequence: CASSPGTGGLYGYTF.

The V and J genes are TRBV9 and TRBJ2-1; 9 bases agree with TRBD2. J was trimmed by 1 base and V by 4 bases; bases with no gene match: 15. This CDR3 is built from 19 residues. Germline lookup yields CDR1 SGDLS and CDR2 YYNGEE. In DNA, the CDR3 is TGTGCCAGCAGCTCCCGGTATGGCGGGGGGGGCCGGTCCTACAATGAGCAGTTCTTC. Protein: CASSSRYGGGGRSYNEQFF. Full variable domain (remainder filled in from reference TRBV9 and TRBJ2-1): DSGVTQTPKHLITATGQRVTLRCSPRSGDLSVYWYQQSLDQGLQFLIQYYNGEERAKGNILERFSAQQFPDLHSELNLSSLELGDSALYFCASSSRYGGGGRSYNEQFFGPGTRLTVL.

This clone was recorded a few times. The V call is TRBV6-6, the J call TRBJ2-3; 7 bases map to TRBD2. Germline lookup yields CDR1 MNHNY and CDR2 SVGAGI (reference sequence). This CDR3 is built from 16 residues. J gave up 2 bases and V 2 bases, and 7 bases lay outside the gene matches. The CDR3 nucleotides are TGTGCCAGCAGTTACATGGCTAGCGGATACACAGATACGCAGTATTTT. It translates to CASSYMASGYTDTQYF.

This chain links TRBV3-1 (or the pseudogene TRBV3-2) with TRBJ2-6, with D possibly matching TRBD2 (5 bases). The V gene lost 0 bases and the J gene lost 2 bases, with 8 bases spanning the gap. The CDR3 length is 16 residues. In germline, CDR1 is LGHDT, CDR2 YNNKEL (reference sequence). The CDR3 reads CASSQEWGAGANVLTF. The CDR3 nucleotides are TGTGCCAGCAGCCAAGAATGGGGAGCTGGGGCCAACGTCCTGACTTTC.

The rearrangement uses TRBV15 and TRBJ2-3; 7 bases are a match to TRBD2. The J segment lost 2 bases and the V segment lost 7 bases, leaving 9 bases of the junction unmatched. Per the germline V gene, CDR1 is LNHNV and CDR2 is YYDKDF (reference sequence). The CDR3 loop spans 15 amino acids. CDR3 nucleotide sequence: TGTGCCACCAAAATCCGGGGACTACCCACAGATACGCAGTATTTT. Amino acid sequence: CATKIRGLPTDTQYF.

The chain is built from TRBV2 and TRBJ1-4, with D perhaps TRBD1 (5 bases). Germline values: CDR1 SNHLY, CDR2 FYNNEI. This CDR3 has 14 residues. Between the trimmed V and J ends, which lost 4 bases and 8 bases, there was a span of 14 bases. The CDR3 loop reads CASSAGVIVEKLFF. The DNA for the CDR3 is TGTGCCAGCAGTGCGGGGGTAATTGTGGAAAAACTGTTTTTT.

CDR3 loop: CASSQRTGEEHTQYF. CDR3 in DNA: TGCGCCAGCAGCCAAAGGACAGGGGAAGAACATACGCAGTATTTT. V is TRBV4-1 and J is TRBJ2-3; 9 nucleotides agree with TRBD1. This CDR3 spans 15 amino acids. Germline CDR1 reads MGHRA; CDR2 reads YSYEKL. The trim removed 2 bases at V and 7 bases at J, leaving 7 bases unmatched.

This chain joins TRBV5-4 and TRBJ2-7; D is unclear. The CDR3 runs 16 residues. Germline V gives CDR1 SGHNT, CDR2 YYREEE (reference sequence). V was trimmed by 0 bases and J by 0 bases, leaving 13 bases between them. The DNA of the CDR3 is TGTGCCAGCAGCTTGGGTGGCAGAACAAGCTCCTACGAGCAGTACTTC. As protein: CASSLGGRTSSYEQYF.

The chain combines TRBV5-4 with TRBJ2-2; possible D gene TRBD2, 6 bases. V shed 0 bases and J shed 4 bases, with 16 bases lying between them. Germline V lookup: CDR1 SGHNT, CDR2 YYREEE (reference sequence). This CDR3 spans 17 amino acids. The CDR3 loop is CASSLGVVRGGTGELFF. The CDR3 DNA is TGTGCCAGCAGCTTGGGGGTCGTACGGGGAGGCACCGGGGAGCTGTTTTTT.

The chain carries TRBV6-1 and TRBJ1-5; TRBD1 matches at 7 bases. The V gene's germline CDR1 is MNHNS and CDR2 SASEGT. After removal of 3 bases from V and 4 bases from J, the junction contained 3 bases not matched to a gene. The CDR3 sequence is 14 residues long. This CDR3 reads CASSEGTANQPQHF. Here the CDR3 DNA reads TGTGCCAGCAGTGAGGGGACAGCAAATCAGCCCCAGCATTTT.

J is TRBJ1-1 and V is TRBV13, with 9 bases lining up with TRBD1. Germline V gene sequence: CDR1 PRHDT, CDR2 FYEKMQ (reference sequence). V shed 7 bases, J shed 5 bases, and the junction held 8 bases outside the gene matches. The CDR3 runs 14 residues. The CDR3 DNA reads TGTGCCAGCAACCGAAGGGACAGGGTGACTGAAGCTTTCTTT. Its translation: CASNRRDRVTEAFF.

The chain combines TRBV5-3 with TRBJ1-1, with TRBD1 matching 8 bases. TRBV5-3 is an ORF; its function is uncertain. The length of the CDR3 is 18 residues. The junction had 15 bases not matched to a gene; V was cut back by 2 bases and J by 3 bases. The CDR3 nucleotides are TGTGCCAGAAGCTTCAAGTTGGGGGTAAAGACAGGGGACACTGAAGCTTTCTTT. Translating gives CARSFKLGVKTGDTEAFF.

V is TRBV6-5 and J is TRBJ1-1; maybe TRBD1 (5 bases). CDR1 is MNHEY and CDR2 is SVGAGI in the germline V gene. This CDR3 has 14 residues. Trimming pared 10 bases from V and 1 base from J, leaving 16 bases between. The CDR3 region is CATRSGRANTEAFF. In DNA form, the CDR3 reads TGTGCCACCCGATCGGGCAGGGCGAACACTGAAGCTTTCTTT.

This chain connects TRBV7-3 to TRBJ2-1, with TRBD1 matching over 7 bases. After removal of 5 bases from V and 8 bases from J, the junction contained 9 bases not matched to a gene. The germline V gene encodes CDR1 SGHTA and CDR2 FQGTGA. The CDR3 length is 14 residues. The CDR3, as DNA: TGTGCCAGCAGCCAACAGACAGGGTTTGATGAGCAGTTCTTC. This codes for CASSQQTGFDEQFF.

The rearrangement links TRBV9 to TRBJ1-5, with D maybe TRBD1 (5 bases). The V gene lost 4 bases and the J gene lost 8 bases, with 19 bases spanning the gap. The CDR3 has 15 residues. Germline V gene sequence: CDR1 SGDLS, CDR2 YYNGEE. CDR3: CASSPSGGTSEPQHF. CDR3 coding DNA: TGTGCCAGCAGCCCTAGTGGAGGGACCTCGGAGCCCCAGCATTTT.